This T cell receptor beta chain is drawn from a study of regulatory T cells in long-lasting Graves disease listed by TCRdb under 2021. With regard to the full study: Patients with newly diagnosed Graves' disease had been on antithyroid drugs for under 3 months. This study used TCR sequencing and RNA sequencing of peripheral blood to compare persistent Graves' disease patients against newly diagnosed Graves' disease patients. TCR sequencing covered some 13 persistent and about 20 newly diagnosed Graves' disease patients, some 35 samples in total. The study took place in China and was registered as a clinical trial. Here is what the overall study found, with its caveats: Persistent disease showed preferential use of TRBV28, TRBJ1-2 and TRBJ2-5, whereas newly diagnosed disease favored TRBV20-1 and TRBJ2-1. Persistent patients shared more public clonotypes among themselves (around 3,000) than newly diagnosed patients did (approximately 900). As a limitation, the authors acknowledged that the small sample size may reduce accuracy. Peripheral blood alone was examined, since thyroid tissue, which constituted the primary lesion, could not be accessed. Sequencing and analysis were limited to the TCR beta chain. Lower TCR Shannon entropy and fewer highly expanded clones were observed in persistent Graves' disease patients than in newly diagnosed patients, which suggested clonal expansion.

The library was prepared using multiplex PCR. Sequenced on an Illumina HiSeq 4000. To build TCR beta libraries, CDR3 regions were amplified by Arm-PCR using iRepertoire HTBI primers. Before sequencing, the PCR products underwent gel purification. The original methods were these. A total of 62 TRBV and 14 TRBJ segments were identified across samples and were used for gene usage analysis of CDR3 amino acid clonotypes. Filtered high-quality paired reads were merged into contigs using COPE and FqMerger. BLAST was used to align contigs to IMGT TRBV, TRBD and TRBJ reference genes, and CDR3 was defined according to IMGT. Any clonotype with a frequency above 0.1% was counted as a highly expanded clone. Shannon entropy served as the measure of repertoire diversity, while the Gini coefficient captured V-J evenness. Public clonotypes were defined as clonotypes shared by more than one individual. The public reads were run again by TCRdb, first through fastp at Q25 and then through MiXCR, and only productive beta chains were kept. One record per CDR3 amino acid sequence lists the most common genes and DNA. What appears here as the V and J calls and clone size reflects TCRdb's work, not the paper's. This sample lists about 440,000 distinct CDR3 sequences; around 14% were detected once. The ten largest account for over 15% of the sample.

Reading the label with the study, this specimen's time point is: newly diagnosed GD, antithyroid drugs for less than 3 months. RNA was extracted from PBMCs in TRIzol for both TCR sequencing and RNA sequencing. The diagnosis of Graves' disease followed American Thyroid Association guidelines. The patients came from an endocrinology department in Xi'an, China. From each patient, around 9.3 milliliters of peripheral blood was collected into an EDTA anticoagulant tube. Ficoll Paque Plus density gradient separation was used to isolate PBMCs, and no additional T cell sorting was done. An Agilent 2100 Bioanalyzer and agarose gel were used to check RNA quality, and a NanoDrop 2000 was used to measure RNA concentration. The sample holds a few counts of this clonotype. Its specific antigen is unknown. One base away there is no much larger clone; base qualities are not given. CDR1 and CDR2, per the germline V gene (reference sequence), are DFQATT and SNEGSKA. At the junction V is shortened by 3 bases and J by 3 bases; bases outside the gene matches: 0. The CDR3 runs 13 residues from the cysteine to the phenylalanine. Only the CDR3 DNA is retained, 39 bases long and in frame from the first base.

These data also featured in a second study, about T cells in Graves' hyperthyroidism and ophthalmopathy. As noted in the second study: A patient counted as having stable Graves' hyperthyroidism if no progression to ophthalmopathy occurred over 18 months of follow-up. Hyperthyroidism patients were newly diagnosed, had a disease duration of under 2 months, and were aged 18 to 65 years. The study excluded patients with uncontrolled infections, other autoimmune diseases, pregnancy or lactation. Diagnoses relied on clinical symptoms, serum thyroxine and TRAb, thyroid ultrasound and orbital computed tomography. For the first round of RT-PCR on the TCR CDR3, the HTBI primer set was used together with the Qiagen OneStep RT-PCR kit. Most expanded thyroid clonotypes (frequency above 0.001) were also detected in blood, a finding suggesting that blood repertoires may reflect thyroid immune responses. In cross-validation, a model built on a 13 V-J signature told ophthalmopathy apart from stable hyperthyroidism with 85% to 90% sensitivity and about 81% specificity, and in testing the same model reached 80%/75%. In validation, progression to ophthalmopathy was predicted by the model with approximately 67% sensitivity and about 72% specificity, a median of about 6.4 months before onset. A discovery cohort of about a hundred patients, 43 with Graves' ophthalmopathy and 57 with stable Graves' hyperthyroidism, was used to find distinguishing TCR V-J signatures. An independent validation cohort of around 19 hyperthyroidism patients and over 15 patients who later progressed to ophthalmopathy tested prospective prediction of ophthalmopathy. For training and testing, the 100 or so patients in the discovery cohort were randomly divided in a 7:3 ratio. The study also compared thyroid tissue and blood T-cell repertoires from several Graves' hyperthyroidism patients. After blood sampling, hyperthyroidism patients were treated with methimazole at a starting dose of 30 mg daily, and ophthalmopathy patients were treated with high-dose intravenous methylprednisolone. Libraries were constructed in a second round of multiplex PCR, after which size selection and purification were carried out. Sequencing of the libraries was done on an Illumina HiSeq2000 using paired-end 100 bp reads. SOAPnuke was used to process the raw data, throwing out any read that contained adapters or uncalled bases, had a mean Phred below 15, or lacked an exact constant-primer or identifier match. High-quality paired reads were merged with COPE v1.2.5, and unique nucleotide sequences were defined as clonotypes. Clonotypes were aligned to IMGT TRBV, TRBD and TRBJ reference segments using MiTCR v1.1. Only V-J combinations with frequency above 0.0001, covering about 99% of repertoires, were analysed. The TCS score was defined as F50 (clonal expansion) divided by E x V (chaos), with BLOSUM62-based TCRdist calculated between CDR3 peptides within each V-J. Welch's t-statistics and random forest reduced several hundred V-J features to fewer than 15, which were used in a naive Bayes classifier (R e1071). No statistical method was used to fix the sample size in advance, and group allocation was not hidden from the investigators. The paper reports TCR Vbeta CDR3 sequencing of roughly 140 peripheral blood samples: under 45 ophthalmopathy, fewer than 80 hyperthyroidism and 17 progressor patients.

Specimen: peripheral blood mononuclear cells (PBMCs), collected at new diagnosis, from a patient treated with antithyroid drugs. The chain joins TRBV20-1 to TRBJ2-4; 9 bases in between match TRBD1. This clonotype was obtained from a woman under 40 with Graves disease. Donor details come from another sample of the same person, matched by shared clones. The CDR3 here reads CSARGQGKNIQYF. The nucleotide sequence reads as follows: TGCAGTGCTAGGGGACAGGGCAAAAACATTCAGTACTTC.